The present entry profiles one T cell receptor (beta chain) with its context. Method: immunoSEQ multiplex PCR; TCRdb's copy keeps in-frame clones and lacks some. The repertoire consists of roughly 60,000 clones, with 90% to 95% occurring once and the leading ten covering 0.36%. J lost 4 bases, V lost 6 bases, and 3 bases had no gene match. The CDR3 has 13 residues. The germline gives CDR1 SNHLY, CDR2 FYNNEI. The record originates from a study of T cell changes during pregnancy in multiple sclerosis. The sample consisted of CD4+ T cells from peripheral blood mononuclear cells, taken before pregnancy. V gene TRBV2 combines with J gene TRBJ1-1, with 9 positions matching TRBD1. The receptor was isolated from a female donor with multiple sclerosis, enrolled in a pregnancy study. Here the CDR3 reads CASRGDRVTEAFF. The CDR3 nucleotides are TGTGCCAGCAGGGGGGACAGGGTCACTGAAGCTTTCTTT.